One and the same sample provided the 15 T cell receptor beta chains below, sequenced in a study of cytotoxic CD8 clonotypes in ibrutinib-treated CLL. Sequenced by immunoSEQ multiplex PCR; TCRdb stores in-frame clones only, minus some. In the table there are about 63,000 clones, roughly 50% of which are singletons. The source was PBMCs, collected after 12 months of ibrutinib treatment. All receptors come from a human donor with chronic lymphocytic leukemia.

The V and J genes are TRBV6-1 and TRBJ2-2, with a possible D match to TRBD1 (5 bases). Per the germline V gene, CDR1 is MNHNS and CDR2 is SASEGT. Trimming shortened V by 5 bases and J by 7 bases, and 11 bases separated the two germline ends. The CDR3 has 13 amino acids. The CDR3 region is CASSPQGGGELFF. The CDR3 DNA is TGTGCCAGCAGTCCGCAGGGCGGCGGGGAGCTGTTTTTT.

The chain employs TRBV19 and TRBJ2-3, with 7 bases aligning to TRBD2. V was clipped by 7 bases and J by 5 bases; unmatched bases: 6. CDR1 and CDR2 from the germline V gene are LNHDA and SQIVND (reference sequence). This CDR3 contains 13 residues. CDR3 protein: CASNAGVEDTQYF. Written as DNA, the CDR3 is TGTGCCAGTAACGCGGGAGTGGAAGATACGCAGTATTTT.

This clone was counted ten times or more. V and J are TRBV6-1 and TRBJ1-5; 7 bases line up with TRBD1. CDR1 is MNHNS, CDR2 SASEGT, per germline. The CDR3 loop spans 15 amino acids. V was pared by 8 bases and J by 4 bases, with 11 bases of the junction left unmatched. In DNA, the CDR3 is TGTGCCAGCTGCCTTTGGGACAGCAGGAATCAGCCCCAGCATTTT. The encoded protein is CASCLWDSRNQPQHF.

There are many counts of this clone. J is TRBJ2-2 and V is TRBV11-3; the D gene is possibly TRBD2 (5 bases). The CDR3 runs 13 residues. The germline gives CDR1 SGHNT, CDR2 YENEEA. Trimming pared 5 bases from V and 5 bases from J, leaving 9 bases between. The CDR3 here is CASSATRTGELFF. CDR3 nucleotides: TGTGCCAGCAGCGCAACTAGGACCGGGGAGCTGTTTTTT. Variable domain in full (rest from reference TRBV11-3 and TRBJ2-2): EAGVVQSPRYKIIEKKQPVAFWCNPISGHNTLYWYLQNLGQGPELLIRYENEEAVDDSQLPKDRFSAERLKGVDSTLKIQPAELGDSAVYLCASSATRTGELFFGEGSRLTVL.

V usage is TRBV23-1 and J usage is TRBJ1-4; D perhaps matches TRBD1 (6 bases). TRBV23-1 is known as an ORF, though its function is uncertain. V lost 2 bases, J lost 0 bases, and 16 bases lay in between. The CDR3 length is 18 residues. The CDR3 loop reads CASSQKGDPRATNEKLFF. The DNA of the CDR3 is TGCGCCAGCAGTCAAAAGGGGGACCCTAGGGCAACTAATGAAAAACTGTTTTTT.

This clone has a count of ten or more. V is TRBV5-1 and J is TRBJ2-2, with D possibly TRBD1 on 6 matching bases. V gave up 2 bases and J gave up 0 bases, with 14 bases separating them. The length of the CDR3 is 17 residues. The germline CDR1 and CDR2 sequences are SGHRS and YFSETQ. This chain's CDR3 is CASSLGPGHPNTGELFF. CDR3 DNA: TGCGCCAGCAGCTTAGGCCCGGGACACCCGAACACCGGGGAGCTGTTTTTT.

The rearrangement uses TRBV19 and TRBJ1-5; 10 bases match TRBD1. With 5 bases clipped from V and 6 bases from J, the junction kept 4 bases outside the gene matches. The length of the CDR3 is 14 residues. Germline CDR1 reads LNHDA; CDR2 reads SQIVND (reference sequence). The CDR3 spells CASSWDRGSQPQHF. In DNA form, the CDR3 reads TGTGCCAGTAGTTGGGACAGGGGTTCTCAGCCCCAGCATTTT.

The chain carries TRBV5-1 and TRBJ2-3; D ambiguous. V lost 1 base, J lost 0 bases, and 15 bases lay in between. This CDR3 contains 17 residues. Germline V gene data show CDR1 as SGHRS and CDR2 as YFSETQ. The CDR3 is CASSLLWGSTSTDTQYF. CDR3 coding DNA: TGCGCCAGCAGCTTGTTATGGGGATCCACTAGCACAGATACGCAGTATTTT. Combining the CDR3 with reference TRBV5-1 and TRBJ2-3 gives the whole variable domain KAGVTQTPRYLIKTRGQQVTLSCSPISGHRSVSWYQQTPGQGLQFLFEYFSETQRNKGNFPGRFSGRQFSNSRSEMNVSTLELGDSALYLCASSLLWGSTSTDTQYFGPGTRLTVL.

The chain recombines TRBV10-3 with TRBJ1-1; D remains ambiguous. Trimming cost V 6 bases and J 3 bases, with 11 bases left between them. From germline, CDR1 is ENHRY and CDR2 SYGVKD. The CDR3 is 13 amino acids. The CDR3 sequence: CAIRRTGDTEAFF. CDR3 DNA: TGTGCCATCAGAAGGACGGGCGACACTGAAGCTTTCTTT.

This chain joins TRBV18 and TRBJ2-7; D is undetermined. The length of the CDR3 is 14 residues. CDR1 KGHSH and CDR2 LQKENI come from the germline V gene. V shed 1 base and J shed 0 bases, with 7 bases lying between them. CDR3 nucleotide sequence: TGTGCCAGCTCACCACGGACCGACTCCTACGAGCAGTACTTC. It yields the protein CASSPRTDSYEQYF.

The chain is built from TRBV5-4 and TRBJ1-4; D not certain. V lost 4 bases and J lost 3, with 19 bases in between. The CDR3 is 17 residues long. Germline CDR1 reads SGHNT; CDR2 reads YYREEE (reference sequence). CDR3 nucleotides: TGTGCCAGCAGCCCCGGGCTTGAAGGCGTCGCTAATGAAAAACTGTTTTTT. It specifies CASSPGLEGVANEKLFF.

The chain has TRBV10-2 and TRBJ2-2, with TRBD2 as a possible D gene (5 bases). Germline assignment: CDR1 WSHSY and CDR2 SAAADI. This CDR3 region has 18 residues. V was cut by 3 bases and J by 3 bases, with 20 bases left in between. For the CDR3, the DNA is TGCGCCAGCAGTGAACTGCTACTAGGAGGCGTCGACACCGGGGAGCTGTTTTTT. It codes for CASSELLLGGVDTGELFF.

This clone was counted only a few times. The chain employs TRBV5-4 and TRBJ1-2; unclear D gene. V lost 5 bases to trimming and J lost 4 bases, with 9 bases between them. Germline-derived CDR1 and CDR2 are SGHNT and YYREEE (reference sequence). This CDR3 region has 12 residues. CDR3 loop: CASSERPYGYTF. The CDR3 DNA follows: TGTGCCAGCAGTGAGCGCCCCTATGGCTACACCTTC.

V is TRBV19 and J is TRBJ2-2; 11 bases fit TRBD2. This CDR3 contains 15 residues. Germline CDR1 reads LNHDA; CDR2 reads SQIVND (reference sequence). With 5 bases clipped from V and 4 bases from J, the junction kept 3 bases outside the gene matches. CDR3 DNA sequence: TGTGCCAGTAGTGAACTAGCGGGAGTCACCGGGGAGCTGTTTTTT. Amino acids: CASSELAGVTGELFF.

In this sample, this clone turned up a few times. This chain connects TRBV7-6 to TRBJ2-7; 8 bases line up with TRBD2. This CDR3 has 13 residues. The trim removed 5 bases at V and 1 base at J, leaving 1 base unmatched. Germline values: CDR1 SGHVS, CDR2 FNYEAQ. CDR3 bases: TGTGCCAGCAGCGGACTAGCTTCCTACGAGCAGTACTTC. The encoded protein is CASSGLASYEQYF.